These T cell receptor beta chains were read from a single sample in a study of cytomegalovirus exposure and HLA in healthy donors. TCRdb keeps only in-frame clones here, not all; method: immunoSEQ multiplex PCR. The sample table sets out about 120,000 clones. The sample was PBMCs. The source is a woman aged 40 to 50 in good health and CMV-seropositive. CDR3s include the opening cysteine and the closing phenylalanine or tryptophan. Each record gives: V gene, J gene, D gene, CDR3 length, CDR3 protein. D genes are given only for firm matches.

>TRBV5-4|TRBJ2-7|TRBD2|17
CASSLRVGGAGTYEQYF
>TRBV10-3|TRBJ1-3|TRBD1|17
CAISESMGQASGNTIYF
>TRBV5-4|TRBJ1-6|NA|16
CASSLAGGAYNSPLHF
>TRBV5-1|TRBJ1-2|NA|14
CASSLAGRENGYTF
>TRBV19|TRBJ2-4|NA|15
CASSIGPGTKNIQYF
>TRBV28|TRBJ2-7|TRBD1|14
CASSGYRGLYEQYF
>TRBV5-1|TRBJ2-3|NA|16
CASSPAWTASTDTQYF
>TRBV7-2|TRBJ2-7|TRBD2|14
CASSLIAGGYEQYF
>TRBV7-8|TRBJ2-7|TRBD1|16
CASSHLRDRAWYEQYF
>TRBV15|TRBJ2-1|TRBD1|16
CATSRAPGQGLNEQFF
>TRBV6-4|TRBJ2-2|NA|14
CASKPHQNTGELFF
>TRBV27|TRBJ2-1|TRBD1|15
CASSWDSGAYNEQFF
>TRBV19|TRBJ2-7|TRBD2|15
CASSSSLAGFYEQYF
>TRBV27|TRBJ2-2|TRBD1|17
CASKWRGGQSNTGELFF
>TRBV10-3|TRBJ2-7|TRBD1|14
CAISRNRGDYEQYF
>TRBV18|TRBJ2-7|NA|15
CASSRVGQGGHEQYF
>TRBV9|TRBJ2-2|NA|15
CASSVGDWGTGELFF
>TRBV28|TRBJ2-3|NA|14
CASSGGRYTDTQYF
>TRBV6-5|TRBJ2-7|TRBD1|14
CASSYADRSYEQYF
>TRBV5-6|TRBJ2-7|NA|14
CASSLALQVAEQYF
>TRBV19|TRBJ1-2|NA|15
CASSIDGTLGDGYTF
>TRBV6-5|TRBJ1-2|NA|14
CASTLGLGSYGYTF
>TRBV28|TRBJ1-1|TRBD1|15
CASSSPGTVNTEAFF
>TRBV13|TRBJ2-7|TRBD1|15
CASSLEGTGTYEQYF
>TRBV6-1|TRBJ2-1|NA|13
CASSEAGGNEQFF
>TRBV29-1|TRBJ2-7|NA|14
CSVVLRGSYYEQYF
>TRBV4-2|TRBJ1-1|NA|15
CASSFRHREWTEAFF
>TRBV7-3|TRBJ2-1|TRBD2|17
CASSSEPTSGTYNEQFF
>TRBV11-2|TRBJ2-5|NA|12
CASSLAGETQYF
>TRBV9|TRBJ2-7|NA|15
CASSVGQGGPYEQYF
>TRBV9|TRBJ2-3|TRBD2|15
CASSVSAGGLDTQYF
>TRBV28|TRBJ2-3|NA|18
CASSLNWTPYRTTDTQYF
>TRBV9|TRBJ2-1|NA|15
CASSEAVGAASEQFF
>TRBV19|TRBJ1-4|NA|15
CASSNQGSTNEKLFF
>TRBV23-1|TRBJ1-5|NA|14
CASTQDSSNQPQHF
>TRBV5-8|TRBJ1-5|NA|13
CASSFRSNQPQHF
>TRBV27|TRBJ2-1|NA|16
CASSSPRTRSYNEQFF
>TRBV7-9|TRBJ2-3|NA|14
CASSHSGDTDTQYF
>TRBV7-3|TRBJ2-1|NA|14
CASSSRDGGNEQFF
>TRBV18|TRBJ1-2|TRBD1|13
CASSPRTGNGYTF